The next 3 T cell receptor beta chains were all read from a single sample in a study of T-cell memory formation after mild COVID-19. One entry per CDR3 protein results from TCRdb running MiXCR on the 5' RACE reads. The sample carries 300,000 to 400,000 distinct CDR3 sequences, about 13% recorded once. The sequencing sample was made of PBMCs or a T cell subset sorted from them (not recorded which). These receptors all stem from a man aged 18 to 29 who had mild COVID-19 (a few samples of this study predate the infection). Cell type and time point are not known.

The V call is TRBV27, the J call TRBJ2-7; the D call may be TRBD1 or TRBD2 (5 bases each). Germline V gene lookup returns CDR1 MNHEY and CDR2 SMNVEV (reference sequence). The CDR3 covers 14 residues. V lost 8 bases and J lost 0, with 14 bases in between. The CDR3 spells CASGTGRFSYEQYF. CDR3 DNA sequence: TGTGCCAGCGGAACGGGACGGTTCTCCTACGAGCAGTACTTC.

The V gene is TRBV7-2, the J gene TRBJ2-3; no definite D call. V was shortened by 10 bases and J by 5 bases, with 28 bases between the two germline ends. CDR1 and CDR2 from the germline V gene are SGHTA and FQGNSA. The CDR3 contains 17 residues. The CDR3 DNA sequence: TGTGCCAACGTACTCCGGACCTCTTTTTCCGCCCAAGATACGCAGTATTTT. This sequence encodes CANVLRTSFSAQDTQYF.

This clonotype was observed a few times. The chain is built from TRBV7-2 and TRBJ2-3; no definite D call. From germline, CDR1 is SGHTA and CDR2 FQGNSA. V was cut by 1 base and J by 6 bases, with 8 bases left in between. This CDR3 contains 13 residues. The CDR3 DNA follows: TGTGCCAGCAGCTTAGGGGCCAGGGATACGCAGTATTTT. As protein: CASSLGARDTQYF.